The 8 T cell receptor beta chains presented below share a single source sample, sequenced in a study of blood T cell repertoires in COVID-19. Using immunoSEQ multiplex PCR, the repertoire was profiled, and TCRdb retains in-frame clones only, with some absent. Of approximately 200,000 clones listed, roughly 88% were seen once; the top ten hold around 1.5%. Sequenced input: peripheral blood. Receptors were obtained from a man aged 18 to 30 with active or convalescent COVID-19.

This clone was observed a single time. The rearrangement joins TRBV10-3 to TRBJ1-2, with no clear D. The CDR3 length is 14 residues. Trimming shortened V by 0 bases and J by 3 bases, and 8 bases separated the two germline ends. Germline assignment: CDR1 ENHRY and CDR2 SYGVKD. Written as DNA, the CDR3 is TGTGCCATCAGTGAGTCCACGGTATACTATGGCTACACCTTC. Its translation: CAISESTVYYGYTF.

The V gene is TRBV30, the J gene TRBJ2-2; perhaps TRBD2 as D (6 bases). The length of the CDR3 is 14 residues. With 3 bases removed from V and 5 bases from J, the gap between germline ends came to 13 bases. The germline gives CDR1 GTSNPN, CDR2 SVGIG (reference sequence). CDR3 coding DNA: TGTGCCTGGAGATCGGGGGTCGGGACCGGGGAGCTGTTTTTT. It specifies CAWRSGVGTGELFF.

This chain connects TRBV7-3 to TRBJ2-7; 13 bases are a match to TRBD2. V gave up 5 bases and J gave up 4 bases; unmatched junction bases: 5. Per germline, CDR1 SGHTA and CDR2 FQGTGA. CDR3 length equals 15 residues. The CDR3 protein is CASSVGLAGVYEQYF. The DNA for the CDR3 is TGTGCCAGCAGCGTAGGACTAGCGGGAGTGTACGAGCAGTACTTC.

The chain couples TRBV10-3 to TRBJ2-1; D is possibly TRBD2 (5 bases). The CDR3 runs to 15 residues. Trimming took off 7 bases at V and 2 bases at J, with 15 bases between the two ends. Germline V gene lookup returns CDR1 ENHRY and CDR2 SYGVKD. This CDR3 reads CAITRNEGAYNEQFF. The CDR3 DNA follows: TGTGCCATCACGAGGAATGAGGGAGCCTACAATGAGCAGTTCTTC.

The rearrangement joins TRBV14 to TRBJ2-1; D not resolved. V was shortened by 1 base and J by 3 bases, with 7 bases between the two germline ends. CDR3 length: 14 residues. Germline CDR1 is SGHDN and CDR2 is FVKESK. The CDR3 nucleotides read TGTGCCAGCAGCCAAGGCCCGGGCTACAATGAGCAGTTCTTC. This sequence encodes CASSQGPGYNEQFF.

The chain uses TRBV5-4 and TRBJ1-4; 8 bases match TRBD1. Trimming removed 1 base from V and 5 bases from J; junction bases left unmatched: 10. CDR1 is SGHNT, CDR2 YYREEE, per germline (reference sequence). This CDR3 has 17 amino acids. The CDR3 sequence is CASSLWQGALPNEKLFF. CDR3 bases: TGTGCCAGCAGCTTGTGGCAGGGGGCCCTTCCGAATGAAAAACTGTTTTTT.

The chain carries TRBV27 and TRBJ2-3; a weak D match, TRBD1 (5 bases). The CDR3 length is 13 residues. Germline V gene lookup returns CDR1 MNHEY and CDR2 SMNVEV (reference sequence). V lost 8 bases and J 3 bases, leaving 12 bases between the germline ends. CDR3 sequence: CASGLRDTDTQYF. CDR3 in DNA: TGTGCCAGCGGGCTCAGGGATACAGATACGCAGTATTTT.

This chain connects TRBV9 to TRBJ1-4; D may be TRBD1 (5 bases). The CDR3 totals 17 residues. V lost 4 bases and J 7 bases, leaving 23 bases between the germline ends. Germline loops: CDR1 SGDLS, CDR2 YYNGEE. The DNA for the CDR3 is TGTGCCAGCAGCCTAAGAAACCCCGGGCGGGGGAGTGAAAAACTGTTTTTT. This sequence encodes CASSLRNPGRGSEKLFF.